These T cell receptor beta chains were read from a single sample in a study of early T cells in non-severe SARS-CoV-2 infection. TCRdb used MiXCR to reprocess the 5' RACE reads, holding one entry per CDR3 protein. The sample gives approximately 29,000 distinct CDR3 sequences, less than 6.5% of which show up once; around 30% is in the top ten. The source was whole blood, collected at baseline. These receptors were collected from an adult who was a healthcare worker with PCR-confirmed SARS-CoV-2 infection or an uninfected control (not recorded which). CDR3s include the opening cysteine and the closing phenylalanine or tryptophan. A D gene is named only where the DNA matches it firmly. Clone size appears in some rows only: once, few, many, or a class for an expanded clone.

D: .
J: TRBJ1-3
size: many
V: TRBV20-1
CDR3: CSASPGDRNTIYF
DNA: TGCAGTGCTAGCCCAGGGGATAGAAACACCATATATTTT

D: .
J: TRBJ1-2
size: many
V: TRBV5-1
CDR3: CASSPGHQLNYGYTF
DNA: TGCGCCAGCAGCCCAGGACACCAACTTAACTATGGCTACACCTTC

D: .
J: TRBJ2-7
size: many
V: TRBV21-1
CDR3: CASSKGGHPLHEQYF
DNA: TGTGCCAGCAGCAAAGGGGGACACCCCCTCCACGAGCAGTACTTC

D: .
J: TRBJ2-1
size: few
V: TRBV7-2
CDR3: CASSSTSSSYNEQFF
DNA: TGTGCCAGCAGCTCCACTAGCTCTTCCTACAATGAGCAGTTCTTC

D: .
J: TRBJ1-2
size: many
V: TRBV19
CDR3: CASSSDTLYGYTF
DNA: TGTGCCAGTAGTTCGGACACGCTCTATGGCTACACCTTC

D: TRBD2
J: TRBJ2-1
size: many
V: TRBV20-1
CDR3: CSPVERGGSFEQFF
DNA: TGCAGCCCCGTCGAGCGGGGGGGGAGCTTTGAGCAGTTCTTC

D: .
J: TRBJ1-5
size: many
V: TRBV12-3/TRBV12-4
CDR3: CASSTGGWQPQHF
DNA: TGTGCCAGCAGCACTGGGGGCTGGCAGCCCCAGCATTTT

D: .
J: TRBJ2-3
size: .
V: TRBV30
CDR3: CAFRQLTSQYF
DNA: TGTGCCTTTCGACAGCTTACGTCGCAGTATTTT

D: TRBD1
J: TRBJ2-2
size: many
V: TRBV5-1
CDR3: CASSADRAATGELFF
DNA: TGCGCCAGCAGCGCTGACAGGGCGGCCACCGGGGAGCTGTTTTTT

D: TRBD2
J: TRBJ2-7
size: large
V: TRBV2
CDR3: CASRKGLANAYEQYF
DNA: TGTGCCAGCAGGAAGGGACTAGCGAACGCCTACGAGCAGTACTTC

D: TRBD2
J: TRBJ2-1
size: many
V: TRBV6-2/TRBV6-3
CDR3: CASSYFAGGAYNEQFF
DNA: TGTGCCAGCAGTTACTTCGCGGGGGGAGCCTACAATGAGCAGTTCTTC

D: TRBD2
J: TRBJ2-3
size: many
V: TRBV6-5
CDR3: CASSYSRRGTTDTQYF
DNA: TGTGCCAGCAGTTACTCGCGGCGGGGGACCACAGATACGCAGTATTTT

D: TRBD1
J: TRBJ1-5
size: .
V: TRBV7-9
CDR3: CASRSGTGGPQHF
DNA: TGTGCCAGCAGATCCGGGACAGGAGGGCCCCAGCATTTT

D: .
J: TRBJ1-3
size: many
V: TRBV5-1
CDR3: CASRSGTGSGNTIYF
DNA: TGCGCCAGCAGATCGGGGACCGGCTCTGGAAACACCATATATTTT

D: .
J: TRBJ2-5
size: many
V: TRBV2
CDR3: CASSENKWETQYF
DNA: TGTGCCAGCAGTGAAAACAAGTGGGAGACCCAGTACTTC

D: .
J: TRBJ1-1
size: many
V: TRBV6-5
CDR3: CASRDGGLNTEAFF
DNA: TGTGCCAGCAGGGATGGAGGGTTGAACACTGAAGCTTTCTTT

D: .
J: TRBJ2-7
size: many
V: TRBV10-3
CDR3: CATNSPMGYEQYF
DNA: TGTGCCACCAACAGCCCAATGGGCTACGAGCAGTACTTC

D: TRBD2
J: TRBJ2-1
size: many
V: TRBV20-1
CDR3: CSLAGGSSYNEQFF
DNA: TGCAGTCTAGCGGGAGGAAGCTCCTACAATGAGCAGTTCTTC

D: .
J: TRBJ1-2
size: many
V: TRBV7-2
CDR3: CASSQTDIGNGYTF
DNA: TGTGCCAGCAGCCAGACGGACATTGGGAATGGCTACACCTTC

D: .
J: TRBJ1-5
size: .
V: TRBV19
CDR3: CASGIQTNQPQHF
DNA: TGTGCCAGTGGTATCCAGACTAATCAGCCCCAGCATTTT

D: TRBD1
J: TRBJ1-5
size: many
V: TRBV18
CDR3: CASSLRTGRVGQPQHF
DNA: TGTGCCAGCTCACTCCGGACAGGGAGGGTAGGACAGCCCCAGCATTTT

D: .
J: TRBJ2-6
size: .
V: TRBV10-3
CDR3: CAIKETSGANVLTF
DNA: TGTGCCATCAAGGAGACGTCTGGGGCCAACGTCCTGACTTTC

D: .
J: TRBJ2-3
size: .
V: TRBV20-1
CDR3: CSAPGSGTDTQYF
DNA: TGCAGTGCTCCCGGATCCGGCACAGATACGCAGTATTTT

D: .
J: TRBJ2-3
size: .
V: TRBV5-5
CDR3: CASSLGVVPSTDTQYF
DNA: TGTGCCAGCAGCTTGGGAGTAGTCCCCTCCACAGATACGCAGTATTTT

D: TRBD2
J: TRBJ2-1
size: many
V: TRBV6-6
CDR3: CASSYSTSGAQFF
DNA: TGTGCCAGCAGTTACTCGACTAGCGGGGCGCAGTTCTTC

D: TRBD2
J: TRBJ2-7
size: .
V: TRBV10-3
CDR3: CAISESLAGSTYEQYF
DNA: TGTGCCATCAGTGAGTCACTAGCGGGATCGACCTACGAGCAGTACTTC

D: .
J: TRBJ2-5
size: many
V: TRBV9
CDR3: CASSSDQKGTQYF
DNA: TGTGCCAGCAGCAGCGATCAGAAGGGGACCCAGTACTTC

D: .
J: TRBJ2-7
size: few
V: TRBV6-5
CDR3: CASSSPHDSYEQYF
DNA: TGTGCCAGCAGTTCCCCGCATGACAGCTACGAGCAGTACTTC

D: .
J: TRBJ2-1
size: many
V: TRBV2
CDR3: CASTDGLGSYNEQFF
DNA: TGTGCCAGCACCGACGGACTGGGCTCCTACAATGAGCAGTTCTTC

D: .
J: TRBJ2-2
size: many
V: TRBV7-2
CDR3: CASTRVRNTGELFF
DNA: TGTGCCAGCACCAGGGTCAGAAACACCGGGGAGCTGTTTTTT

D: .
J: TRBJ2-3
size: .
V: TRBV29-1
CDR3: CSVGYGARDGDTQYF
DNA: TGCAGCGTTGGGTATGGCGCGAGGGATGGAGATACGCAGTATTTT

D: .
J: TRBJ2-2
size: many
V: TRBV6-1
CDR3: CASSAGVDTGELFF
DNA: TGTGCCAGCAGTGCAGGGGTGGACACCGGGGAGCTGTTTTTT

D: TRBD2
J: TRBJ2-3
size: many
V: TRBV11-2
CDR3: CASSPKLTGTSGRRFTDTQYF
DNA: TGTGCCAGCAGCCCAAAATTAACCGGGACTAGCGGGAGGAGATTCACAGATACGCAGTATTTT

D: .
J: TRBJ1-1
size: many
V: TRBV30
CDR3: CAWSGSGQEAFF
DNA: TGTGCCTGGAGTGGCTCGGGGCAAGAAGCTTTCTTT

D: .
J: TRBJ1-1
size: many
V: TRBV9
CDR3: CASSVVYGVNTEAFF
DNA: TGTGCCAGCAGCGTAGTGTACGGGGTAAACACTGAAGCTTTCTTT

D: TRBD1
J: TRBJ1-4
size: many
V: TRBV12-3/TRBV12-4
CDR3: CASRTGYGNEKLFF
DNA: TGTGCCAGCAGGACAGGGTATGGAAATGAAAAACTGTTTTTT

D: TRBD1
J: TRBJ2-3
size: many
V: TRBV27
CDR3: CASTSNRGPDTQYF
DNA: TGTGCCAGCACCAGTAACAGGGGCCCAGATACGCAGTATTTT